One and the same sample provided the 2 T cell receptor beta chains below, sequenced in a study of blood T cell repertoires in COVID-19. The method was immunoSEQ multiplex PCR; TCRdb's version includes in-frame clones alone and lacks a portion of them. The sample lists tens of thousands of clones; approximately 90% were seen once. Specimen: peripheral blood. The receptor set was obtained from a man between 65 and 85 years old with active or convalescent COVID-19.

V is TRBV5-1 and J is TRBJ1-1; TRBD1 aligns across 7 bases. There are 16 residues in the CDR3. The germline V gene has CDR1 SGHRS and CDR2 YFSETQ. With 1 base clipped from V and 6 bases from J, the junction kept 12 bases outside the gene matches. CDR3 nucleotides: TGCGCCAGCAGCTTGCAATCGTATCGGCAGGGGGCTGAAGCTTTCTTT. Protein sequence: CASSLQSYRQGAEAFF.

The chain couples TRBV28 to TRBJ2-2; TRBD1 agrees at 7 bases. The CDR3 length is 18 residues. CDR1 MDHEN and CDR2 SYDVKM come from the germline V gene. After removal of 6 bases from V and 2 bases from J, the junction contained 15 bases not matched to a gene. The CDR3 DNA sequence: TGTGCCAGCAGCCCCCTCCCGGCGAGGGGGCCTAACACCGGGGAGCTGTTTTTT. Amino acids: CASSPLPARGPNTGELFF.